The clone carrying this T cell receptor (beta chain) has just a few counts. Its antigen is unknown. This sample is drawn from a study of siplizumab effects on memory and regulatory T cells. Overall study results and limits: The study found naive T cells seemingly more diverse than memory cells and seemingly major alloresponse contributors. Most proliferating CD4+ or CD8+ clones, roughly 75-95%, had no naive or memory assignment. Sequences below about 10^-5 frequency were poorly captured, limiting mapping of alloreactive clones.

Profiling relied on immunoSEQ multiplex PCR, and the TCRdb table lists in-frame clones only, not all of them. The sample contains tens of thousands of clones, less than 90% of which appear only once. After removal of 8 bases from V and 2 bases from J, the junction contained 0 bases not matched to a gene. Germline assignment: CDR1 MNHEY and CDR2 SMNVEV (reference sequence). This CDR3 comprises 13 residues. Sequencing was performed on naive CD8+ T cells sorted from blood. This TCR was recovered from a human donor in good health. The chain recombines TRBV27 with TRBJ2-7; 13 bases match TRBD2. The CDR3 region is CASGLAGAYEQYF. In nucleotides, the CDR3 is TGTGCCAGCGGACTAGCGGGGGCCTACGAGCAGTACTTC.